This entry features one T cell receptor beta chain sequence. The specificity of this receptor is unknown. There are no base qualities to consult, and no much larger clone falls within one base. Between the V and J ends, shortened by 7 bases and 1 base respectively, the junction contains 8 bases. Taken from cysteine to phenylalanine, the CDR3 has 13 residues. The retained sequence is limited to the CDR3, 39 bases, with the frame set at the first base. Via the germline V gene, CDR1 is MDHEN and CDR2 SYDVKM. The cohort was made up of roughly 670 healthy bone marrow donors. At the time of sampling, every cohort member was nominally healthy, though immune exposures that went unrecorded were likely present. The donor tested CMV seronegative, placing the donor among the 350 or so seronegative members of the cohort. A peripheral blood sample was collected from each donor, and TCR beta sequencing was performed on peripheral blood mononuclear cells. The Qiagen DNeasy Blood Extraction Kit was used to extract genomic DNA from the blood cell samples.

The data stem from a study of cytomegalovirus exposure and HLA in healthy donors (dated by TCRdb to about 2017). Study-level background: An earlier analysis of around 600 of the donors reported roughly 270 Gb of sequence data and around 120 million unique TCR beta sequences from 190 million or so T cells. Among about 370 genotyped donors of the cohort, an average of around 240,000 unique TCR beta nucleotide sequences was sequenced per donor, of which about 18% were non-productive. The study used immunosequencing to profile the T cell repertoires of hundreds of subjects and linked those repertoires to cytomegalovirus serostatus. To predict cytomegalovirus infection status, the study brought together high-throughput TCR immunosequencing, statistical association of individual TCRs with disease status, and machine learning. Roughly 5 DR-DQ haplotypes were handled as single units for association and clustering, since linkage in the cohort was strong. All discovery cohort repertoires had been generated on a single sequencing platform. HLA typing covered class I and class II loci at four-digit resolution. The aim of the study was to test whether cataloging public T cell receptors could identify signatures of past pathogen exposure. An earlier analysis of several hundred of the donors applied high-throughput TCR beta sequencing to assess whether each TCR beta V gene segment acted as functional or pseudogenic. A later analysis re-examined previously published TCR beta repertoires from more than 600 donors and added high-resolution HLA genotyping to investigate patterns of TCR occurrence. The genetic ancestry cluster associated with self-reported Caucasian donors included around four fifths of the approximately 400 genotyped donors. A later genetic analysis took genome-wide SNP genotypes for 398 of the 666 donors and used that subset as a discovery cohort. A separate validation cohort of approximately 120 different subjects was used in addition to the 666-subject first cohort. Typing coverage varied by locus: about 620-630 donors for A, B, C, DRB1 and DQB1; more than 500 for DQA1; 600 to 610 for DPA1; approximately 490 for DPB1. Alongside the repertoire data, information on donor age, sex, ethnicity and CMV serostatus was compiled. An early release that covered around 590 HLA-typed donors contained approximately 300 gigabases of sequencing data and roughly 84 million unique TCR sequences. In the later analysis, no new phenotypic data were used to find candidate immune exposures; instead, reliance was placed on TCR beta sequences and their occurrence across donors. The full study reports these points: The authors suggested that the approach could potentially be generalized to other disease states and immunological phenotypes. A later analysis associated 15,000 or so TCR beta sequences with specific HLA alleles at a false discovery rate of 0.05. A few of the identified cytomegalovirus-associated TCR beta chains were confirmed in vitro to be specific for cytomegalovirus antigens. While some public TCRs were present in many individuals, most TCR sequences turned up only very rarely across donors. A group of highly shared sequence variants was considered likely to be a technical artifact of the sequencing pipeline. According to a later analysis, most CMV-associated TCR beta chains appeared to be HLA-restricted, and the HLA associations seemed to be driven largely by CMV exposure. Linkage disequilibrium might explain the correlated functional status among segregating V segments, but an unknown experimental factor could not be excluded. For the cohort, immune exposure information was limited to CMV serostatus. A later analysis found that HLA-associated TCR beta chains were more clonally expanded and had lower generation probabilities than equally common non-associated chains. According to a later analysis, parvovirus B19, influenza, CMV and Epstein-Barr virus appeared linked to several top co-occurrence clusters. The presence/absence analyses assumed that sequencing depth was roughly uniform across donors, and that assumption may not be true. The study listed around 160 TCR beta chains as associated with cytomegalovirus. Assigning TCR associations to individual alleles was difficult when HLA alleles, especially DR and DQ, strongly co-occurred. The 87-base-pair reads could not distinguish some IMGT-functional V segments, including TRBV6-2 and TRBV6-3, so those segments were excluded. The cohort was sequenced for TCR beta chains only, and without alpha or paired-chain data the features that could be detected were limited. Because counts were too low, about 17 rarely observed V segments, including chromosome 9 orphons, were excluded from the earlier analysis of 500 to 700 of the donors. In a later analysis, TCR association rates were found to vary across HLA loci, with the most associated TCRs seen for DRB1 alleles and the fewest for HLA-C alleles. A further reported finding was that TCR beta sequences accurately predicted the HLA-A and HLA-B alleles for most subjects in the first cohort. Because some donors lacked HLA typing at each locus, the association tests relied only on the typed subset. V-gene and J-gene trimming of TCR beta chains was associated with a missense DCLRE1C variant in a later genetic analysis, and the association was replicated in an independent cohort. Cytomegalovirus status was reported to be diagnosed by the classifier with high specificity and sensitivity in both the original and validation cohorts. In an earlier analysis of more than 500 of the donors, most TCR beta V segments appeared in productive rearrangements about 87% or about 30% of the time, broadly matching IMGT annotations. According to a later genetic analysis, donors in an Asian-associated ancestry cluster had fewer N-insertions in productive TCRs than the approximately 670-donor mean.

Libraries were made using the immunoSEQ multiplex PCR assay. For the multiplex PCR, a mixture combining 60 forward primers for TCR Vbeta segments and 13 reverse primers for TCR Jbeta segments was used. Amplification of the CDR3 region of rearranged TCR beta genes was performed with a multiplex PCR assay on genomic DNA. The amplified TCR beta libraries were sequenced on the Illumina HiSeq System as 87-base-pair reads. In the original analysis: Across the 500 to 850 repertoires, a later analysis counted 80 million or so unique TCR beta chains, 9.5 million to 13 million of which were shared by at least two donors. Raw reads were error-corrected and collapsed into unique sequences by a nearest-neighbor algorithm in which closely related sequences were merged to remove PCR and sequencing errors. To assign V, D and J gene segments, CDR3 sequences were aligned to IMGT reference sequences. For a sequence to be retained, at least a six-nucleotide match to both a V gene segment and a J gene segment was required. Rearrangements were classified as productive when the CDR3 lacked stop codons and remained in frame with V and J, and all other rearrangements were classified as non-productive. CDR3 was defined according to IMGT convention as the region running from the second conserved V-encoded cysteine to the conserved J-encoded phenylalanine. In an earlier analysis of around 570 of the donors, sequences lacking an unambiguous match to a single V gene segment were excluded. An earlier analysis of several hundred of the donors called V segments functional above 56.7% productive rearrangements and segregating when the between-donor standard deviation exceeded 5%. A statistical classification framework was built to diagnose cytomegalovirus status from the catalog of TCR beta chain sequences. A later analysis assigned V and J genes by comparing TCR nucleotide sequences with IMGT/GENE-DB human TR gene sequences. A later analysis assigned CDR3 sequences and most-parsimonious VDJ recombination scenarios with the TCRdist pipeline. In a later analysis, each TCR beta chain was defined by its CDR3 amino acid sequence together with its V-gene family, and reads without a unique V-gene family were excluded. To address suspected cross-contamination and a sequencing artifact, a later analysis removed around 600 highly shared, low-generation-probability nucleotide sequences. In a later analysis, a clonal expansion index was calculated for each public chain from normalized within-repertoire ranks of inferred template counts. A later analysis computed generation probabilities with a VDJ recombination model fitted to out-of-frame rearrangements, and checked the results against IGoR. A later analysis scored TCR-TCR, TCR-HLA and TCR-CMV co-occurrence with hypergeometric tests, applying a repertoire-size bias correction to TCR pairs. To estimate false discovery rates, a later analysis permuted the HLA or CMV assignments 20 times. A later analysis grouped co-occurring TCRs with DBSCAN, adding TCRdist sequence similarity when clustering within HLA-allele-positive subsets. For co-occurrence clustering, repertoires with fewer than 30,000 or more than 120,000 public chains were excluded, along with five repertoires with anomalous nucleotide sharing. What TCRdb holds here is the immuneACCESS table cut down to in-frame rearrangements. Part of the clones is not present; checked against another copy, under half of the missing clones reflect an unresolved V gene, and the others are unexplained. The V and J calls and clone size come from that table; D and trimming were worked out from the DNA. This sample has about 140,000 clones in its table, and around 73% of those were observed once. Around 1.5% of the sample is in the top ten clones.

Material for sequencing was PBMCs. This TCR came from a female donor in good health and CMV-seronegative. The chain links TRBV28 with TRBJ2-4, with no confident D gene call. The CDR3 region: CASNQVAKNIQYF. The nucleotides are TGTGCCAGCAATCAGGTGGCCAAAAACATTCAGTACTTC.